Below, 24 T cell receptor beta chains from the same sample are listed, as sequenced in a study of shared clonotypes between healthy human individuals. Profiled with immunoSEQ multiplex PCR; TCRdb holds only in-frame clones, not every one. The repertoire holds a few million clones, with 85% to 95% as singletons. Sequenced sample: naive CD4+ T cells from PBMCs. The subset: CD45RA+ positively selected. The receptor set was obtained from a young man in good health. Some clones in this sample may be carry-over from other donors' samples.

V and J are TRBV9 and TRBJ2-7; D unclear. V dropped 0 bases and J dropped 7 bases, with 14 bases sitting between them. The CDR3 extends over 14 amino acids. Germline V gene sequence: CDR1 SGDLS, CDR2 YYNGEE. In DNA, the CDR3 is TGTGCCAGCAGCGTAGGCTCGGTAGCTGGAGAGCAGTACTTC. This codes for CASSVGSVAGEQYF.

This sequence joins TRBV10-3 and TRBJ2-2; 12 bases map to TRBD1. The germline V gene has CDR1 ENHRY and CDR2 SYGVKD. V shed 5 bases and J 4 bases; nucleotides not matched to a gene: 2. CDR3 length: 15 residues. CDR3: CAISKGQGATGELFF. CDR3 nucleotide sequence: TGTGCCATCAGTAAGGGACAGGGGGCCACCGGGGAGCTGTTTTTT.

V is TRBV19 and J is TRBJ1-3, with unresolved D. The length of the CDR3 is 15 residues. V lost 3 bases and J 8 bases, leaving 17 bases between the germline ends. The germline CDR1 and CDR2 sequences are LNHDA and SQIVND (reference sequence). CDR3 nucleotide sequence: TGTGCCAGTAGTATGGAGGGAACTCCCGGAGACACCATATATTTT. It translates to CASSMEGTPGDTIYF.

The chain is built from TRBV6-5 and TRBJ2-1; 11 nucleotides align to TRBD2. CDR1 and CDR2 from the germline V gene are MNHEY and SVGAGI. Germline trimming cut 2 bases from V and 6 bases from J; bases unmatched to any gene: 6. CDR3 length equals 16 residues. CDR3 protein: CASSYQRLAGSNEQFF. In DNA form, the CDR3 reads TGTGCCAGCAGTTACCAACGACTAGCGGGAAGCAATGAGCAGTTCTTC.

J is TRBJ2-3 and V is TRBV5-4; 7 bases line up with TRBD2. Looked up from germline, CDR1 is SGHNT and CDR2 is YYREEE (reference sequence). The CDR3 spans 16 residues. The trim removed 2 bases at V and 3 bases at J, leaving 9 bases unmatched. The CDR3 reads CASSLLPGGTTDTQYF. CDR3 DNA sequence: TGTGCCAGCAGCTTACTCCCGGGAGGTACGACAGATACGCAGTATTTT.

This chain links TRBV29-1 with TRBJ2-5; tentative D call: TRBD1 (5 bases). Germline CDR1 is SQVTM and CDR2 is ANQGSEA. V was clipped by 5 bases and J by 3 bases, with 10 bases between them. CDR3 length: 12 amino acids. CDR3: CSVLGVEETQYF. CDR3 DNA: TGCAGCGTTCTAGGGGTTGAAGAGACCCAGTACTTC.

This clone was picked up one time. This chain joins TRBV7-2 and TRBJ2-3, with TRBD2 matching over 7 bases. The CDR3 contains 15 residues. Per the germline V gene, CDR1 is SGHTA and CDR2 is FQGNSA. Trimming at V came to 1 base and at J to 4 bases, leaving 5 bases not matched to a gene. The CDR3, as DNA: TGTGCCAGCAGCTTAGTCGGCGGGAGCGCAGATACGCAGTATTTT. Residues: CASSLVGGSADTQYF.

This CDR3 is CASSLLSFGGYEQYF. The CDR3 nucleotides read TGTGCCAGCAGCTTACTGAGTTTTGGGGGCTACGAGCAGTACTTC. The chain is built from TRBV11-3 and TRBJ2-7; D possibly uses TRBD1 or TRBD2 (5 bases each). The CDR3 contains 15 residues. CDR1 and CDR2 from the germline V gene are SGHNT and YENEEA. The V gene lost 2 bases and the J gene lost 3 bases, with 14 bases spanning the gap.

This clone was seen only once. CDR3 sequence (DNA): TGTGCCAGCAGTCAAACGACATACAATCAGCCCCAGCATTTT. It translates to CASSQTTYNQPQHF. The chain is built from TRBV6-5 and TRBJ1-5; D gene uncertain. V lost 5 bases and J 3 bases, leaving 11 bases between the germline ends. Germline V lookup: CDR1 MNHEY, CDR2 SVGAGI. The CDR3 is 14 amino acids.

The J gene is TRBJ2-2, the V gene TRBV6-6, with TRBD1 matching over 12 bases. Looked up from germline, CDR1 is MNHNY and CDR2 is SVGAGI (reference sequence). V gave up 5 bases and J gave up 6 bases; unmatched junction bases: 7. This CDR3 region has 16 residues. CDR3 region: CASSTWDRGRAGELFF. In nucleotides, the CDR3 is TGTGCCAGCAGTACATGGGACAGGGGGCGAGCCGGGGAGCTGTTTTTT.

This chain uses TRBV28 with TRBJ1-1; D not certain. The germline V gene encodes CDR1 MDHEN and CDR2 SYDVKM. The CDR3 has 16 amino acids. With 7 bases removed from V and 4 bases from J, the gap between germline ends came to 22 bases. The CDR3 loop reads CASTPDYARRSTEAFF. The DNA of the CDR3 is TGTGCCAGCACCCCGGATTATGCCCGCCGGTCCACTGAAGCTTTCTTT. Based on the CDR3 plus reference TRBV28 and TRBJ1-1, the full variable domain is DVKVTQSSRYLVKRTGEKVFLECVQDMDHENMFWYRQDPGLGLRLIYFSYDVKMKEKGDIPEGYSVSREKKERFSLILESASTNQTSMYLCASTPDYARRSTEAFFGQGTRLTVV.

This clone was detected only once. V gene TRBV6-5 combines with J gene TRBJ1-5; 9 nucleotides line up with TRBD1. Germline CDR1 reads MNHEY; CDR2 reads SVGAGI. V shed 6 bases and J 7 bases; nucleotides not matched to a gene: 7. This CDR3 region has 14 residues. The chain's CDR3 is CASSTGQGQQPQHF. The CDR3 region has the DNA TGTGCCAGCAGCACCGGACAGGGGCAACAGCCCCAGCATTTT.

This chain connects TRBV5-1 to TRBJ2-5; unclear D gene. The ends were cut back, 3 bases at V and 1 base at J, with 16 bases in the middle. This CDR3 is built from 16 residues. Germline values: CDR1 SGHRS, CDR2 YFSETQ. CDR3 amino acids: CASSYGPSWGQETQYF. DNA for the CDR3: TGCGCCAGCAGCTACGGACCTTCGTGGGGCCAAGAGACCCAGTACTTC.

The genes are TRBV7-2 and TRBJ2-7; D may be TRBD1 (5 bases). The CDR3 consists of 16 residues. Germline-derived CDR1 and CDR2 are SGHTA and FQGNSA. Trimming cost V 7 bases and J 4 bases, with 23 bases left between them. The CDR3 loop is CASTRDSSSGVYEQYF. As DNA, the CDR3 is TGTGCCAGCACCCGCGACAGTTCTAGTGGGGTATACGAGCAGTACTTC.

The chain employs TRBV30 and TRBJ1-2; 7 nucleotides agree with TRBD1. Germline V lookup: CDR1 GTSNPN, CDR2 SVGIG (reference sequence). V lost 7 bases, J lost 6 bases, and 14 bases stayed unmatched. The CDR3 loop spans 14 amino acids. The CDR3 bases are TGTGCCTTATGGACCCCAGGGGGGCAACATGGCTACACCTTC. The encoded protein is CALWTPGGQHGYTF.

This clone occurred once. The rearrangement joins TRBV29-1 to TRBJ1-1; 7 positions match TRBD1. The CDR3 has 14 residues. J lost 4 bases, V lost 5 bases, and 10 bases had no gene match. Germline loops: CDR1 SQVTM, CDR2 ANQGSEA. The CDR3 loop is CSVQPGGGGTEAFF. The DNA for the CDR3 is TGCAGCGTTCAACCAGGGGGTGGGGGCACTGAAGCTTTCTTT.

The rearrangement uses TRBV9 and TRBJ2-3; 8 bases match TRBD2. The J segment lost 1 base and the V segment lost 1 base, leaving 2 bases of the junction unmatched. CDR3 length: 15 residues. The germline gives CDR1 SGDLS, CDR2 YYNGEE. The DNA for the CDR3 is TGTGCCAGCAGCGTATCTAGCGGGCGCACAGATACGCAGTATTTT. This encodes CASSVSSGRTDTQYF.

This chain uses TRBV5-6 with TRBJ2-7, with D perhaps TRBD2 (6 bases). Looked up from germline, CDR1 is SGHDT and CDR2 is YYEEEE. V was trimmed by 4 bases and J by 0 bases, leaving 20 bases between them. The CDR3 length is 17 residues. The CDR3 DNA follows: TGTGCCAGCAGCCTTAGCGGTAGACCTTTTTACTCCTACGAGCAGTACTTC. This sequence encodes CASSLSGRPFYSYEQYF.

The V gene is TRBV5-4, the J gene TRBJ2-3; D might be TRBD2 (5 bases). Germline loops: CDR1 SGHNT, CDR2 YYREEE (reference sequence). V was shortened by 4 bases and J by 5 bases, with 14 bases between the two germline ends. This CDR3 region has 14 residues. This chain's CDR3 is CASSVGRGGDTQYF. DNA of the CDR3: TGTGCCAGCAGCGTCGGCCGTGGAGGAGATACGCAGTATTTT.

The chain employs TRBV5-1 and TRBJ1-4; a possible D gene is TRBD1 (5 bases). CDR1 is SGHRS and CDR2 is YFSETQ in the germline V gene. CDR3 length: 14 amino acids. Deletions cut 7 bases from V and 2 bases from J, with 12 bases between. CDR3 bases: TGCGCCAGCGGTTCGGGGGACACTAATGAAAAACTGTTTTTT. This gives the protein CASGSGDTNEKLFF.

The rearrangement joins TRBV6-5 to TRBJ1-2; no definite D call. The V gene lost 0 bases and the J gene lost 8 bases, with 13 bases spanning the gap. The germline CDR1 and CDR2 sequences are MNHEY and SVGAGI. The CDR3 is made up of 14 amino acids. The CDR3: CASSYSIVETGYTF. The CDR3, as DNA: TGTGCCAGCAGTTACTCGATCGTGGAAACGGGCTACACCTTC.

CDR3 bases: TGTGCCAGCAGCATATCAGGGGGCGGGAGAGAAAAACTGTTTTTT. This codes for CASSISGGGREKLFF. The gene calls are TRBV7-8 and TRBJ1-4; TRBD1 matches at 8 bases. V lost 5 bases to trimming and J lost 8 bases; unmatched junction nucleotides: 10. Germline CDR1 and CDR2: SGHVS and FQNEAQ. CDR3 length equals 15 residues.

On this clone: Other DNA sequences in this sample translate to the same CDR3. As DNA, the CDR3 is TGTGCCAGCAGCGCAGATAGCAATCAGCCCCAGCATTTT. It specifies CASSADSNQPQHF. The chain uses TRBV7-3 and TRBJ1-5; D gene ambiguous. CDR1 and CDR2 (germline): SGHTA, FQGTGA. V lost 5 bases and J lost 0, with 5 bases in between. This CDR3 region has 13 residues. Full variable domain (remainder filled in from reference TRBV7-3 and TRBJ1-5): GAGVSQTPSNKVTEKGKYVELRCDPISGHTALYWYRQSLGQGPEFLIYFQGTGAADDSGLPNDRFFAVRPEGSVSTLKIQRTERGDSAVYLCASSADSNQPQHFGDGTRLSIL.

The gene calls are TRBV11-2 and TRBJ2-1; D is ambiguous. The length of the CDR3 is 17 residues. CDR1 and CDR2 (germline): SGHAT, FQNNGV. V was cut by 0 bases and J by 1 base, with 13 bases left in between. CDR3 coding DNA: TGTGCCAGCAGCTTAGAGGGTCTGTTTATTTCCTACAATGAGCAGTTCTTC. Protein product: CASSLEGLFISYNEQFF.